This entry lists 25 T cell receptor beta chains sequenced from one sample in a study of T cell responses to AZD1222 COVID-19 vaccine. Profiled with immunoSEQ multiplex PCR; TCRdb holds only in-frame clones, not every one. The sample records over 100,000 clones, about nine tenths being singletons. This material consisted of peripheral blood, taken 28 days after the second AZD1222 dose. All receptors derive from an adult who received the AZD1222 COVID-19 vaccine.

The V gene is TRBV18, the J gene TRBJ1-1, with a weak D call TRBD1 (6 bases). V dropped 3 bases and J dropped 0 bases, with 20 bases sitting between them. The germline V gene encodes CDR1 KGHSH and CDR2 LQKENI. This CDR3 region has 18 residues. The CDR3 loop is CASSPTTGTLFMNTEAFF. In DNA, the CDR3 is TGTGCCAGCTCACCTACTACCGGGACACTCTTCATGAACACTGAAGCTTTCTTT.

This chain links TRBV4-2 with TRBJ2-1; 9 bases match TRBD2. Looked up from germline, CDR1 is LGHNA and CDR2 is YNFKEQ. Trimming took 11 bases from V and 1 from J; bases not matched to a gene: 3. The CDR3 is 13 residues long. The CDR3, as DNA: TGTGCCTTTAGCGGGAGTTCCTACAATGAGCAGTTCTTC. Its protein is CAFSGSSYNEQFF.

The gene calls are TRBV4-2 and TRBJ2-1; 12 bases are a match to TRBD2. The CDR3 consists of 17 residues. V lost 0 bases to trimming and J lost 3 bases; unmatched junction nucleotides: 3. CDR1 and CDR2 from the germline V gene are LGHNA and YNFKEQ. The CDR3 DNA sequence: TGTGCCAGCAGCCAAGATTGGACTAGCGGGAACTACAATGAGCAGTTCTTC. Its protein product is CASSQDWTSGNYNEQFF.

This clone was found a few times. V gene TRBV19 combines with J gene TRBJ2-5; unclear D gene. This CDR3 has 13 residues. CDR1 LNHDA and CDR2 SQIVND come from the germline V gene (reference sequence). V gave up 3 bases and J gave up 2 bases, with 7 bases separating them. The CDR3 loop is CASSMAQQETQYF. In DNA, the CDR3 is TGTGCCAGTAGTATGGCGCAGCAAGAGACCCAGTACTTC.

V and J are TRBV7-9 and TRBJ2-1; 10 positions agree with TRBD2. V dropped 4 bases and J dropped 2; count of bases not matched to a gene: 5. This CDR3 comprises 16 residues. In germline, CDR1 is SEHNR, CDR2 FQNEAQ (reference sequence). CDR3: CASSSGAGGPYNEQFF. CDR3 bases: TGTGCCAGCAGCTCGGGAGCGGGAGGGCCCTACAATGAGCAGTTCTTC.

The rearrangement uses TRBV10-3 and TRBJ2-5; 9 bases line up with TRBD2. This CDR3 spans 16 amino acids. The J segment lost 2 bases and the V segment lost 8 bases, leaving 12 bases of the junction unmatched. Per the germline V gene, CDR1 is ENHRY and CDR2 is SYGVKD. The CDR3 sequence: CAIGSGSLAGQETQYF. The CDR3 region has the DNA TGTGCCATCGGGTCCGGGAGTCTAGCGGGACAAGAGACCCAGTACTTC.

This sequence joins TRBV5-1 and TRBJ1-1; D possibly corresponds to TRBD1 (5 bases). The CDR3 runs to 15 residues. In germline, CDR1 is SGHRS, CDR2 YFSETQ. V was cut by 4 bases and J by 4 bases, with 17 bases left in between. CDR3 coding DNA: TGCGCCAGCAGCCCCTCCCGGGGGGGAATCACTGAAGCTTTCTTT. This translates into CASSPSRGGITEAFF.

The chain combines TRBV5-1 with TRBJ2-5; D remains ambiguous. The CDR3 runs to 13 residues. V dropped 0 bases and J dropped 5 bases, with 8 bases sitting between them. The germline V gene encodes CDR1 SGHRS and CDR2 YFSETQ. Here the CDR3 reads CASSLADLETQYF. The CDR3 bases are TGCGCCAGCAGCTTGGCCGATTTGGAGACCCAGTACTTC. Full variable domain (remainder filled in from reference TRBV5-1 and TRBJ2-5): KAGVTQTPRYLIKTRGQQVTLSCSPISGHRSVSWYQQTPGQGLQFLFEYFSETQRNKGNFPGRFSGRQFSNSRSEMNVSTLELGDSALYLCASSLADLETQYFGPGTRLLVL.

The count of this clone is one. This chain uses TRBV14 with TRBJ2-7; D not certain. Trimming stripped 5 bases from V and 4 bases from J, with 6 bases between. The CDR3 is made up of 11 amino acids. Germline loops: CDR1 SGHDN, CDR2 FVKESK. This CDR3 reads CASSANYEQYF. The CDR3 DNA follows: TGTGCCAGCAGCGCCAATTACGAGCAGTACTTC.

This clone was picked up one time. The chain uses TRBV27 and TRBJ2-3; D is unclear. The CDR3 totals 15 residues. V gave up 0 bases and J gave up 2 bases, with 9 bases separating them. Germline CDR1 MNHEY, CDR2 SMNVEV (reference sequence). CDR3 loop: CASSLSWQTTDTQYF. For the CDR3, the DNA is TGTGCCAGCAGTTTATCGTGGCAGACCACAGATACGCAGTATTTT.

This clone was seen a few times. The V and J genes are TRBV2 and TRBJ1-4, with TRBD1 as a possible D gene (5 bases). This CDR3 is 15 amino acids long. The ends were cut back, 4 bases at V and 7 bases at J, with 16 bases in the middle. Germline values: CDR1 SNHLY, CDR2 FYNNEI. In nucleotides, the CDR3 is TGTGCCAGCAGTGCTCAGGGTTCGGGAGGTGAAAAACTGTTTTTT. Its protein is CASSAQGSGGEKLFF.

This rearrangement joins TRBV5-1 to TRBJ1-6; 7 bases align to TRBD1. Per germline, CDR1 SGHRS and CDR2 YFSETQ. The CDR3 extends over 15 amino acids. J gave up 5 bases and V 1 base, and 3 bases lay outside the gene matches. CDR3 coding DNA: TGCGCCAGCAGCTTGCGGGGACAGAATAATTCACCCCTCCACTTT. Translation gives CASSLRGQNNSPLHF.

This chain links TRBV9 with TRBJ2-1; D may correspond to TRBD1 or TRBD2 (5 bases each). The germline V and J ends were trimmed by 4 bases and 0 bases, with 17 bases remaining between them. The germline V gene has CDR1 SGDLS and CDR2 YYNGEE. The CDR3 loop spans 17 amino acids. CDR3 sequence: CASSPRRGRSSYNEQFF. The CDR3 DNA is TGTGCCAGCAGCCCTCGACGGGGACGGAGCTCCTACAATGAGCAGTTCTTC.

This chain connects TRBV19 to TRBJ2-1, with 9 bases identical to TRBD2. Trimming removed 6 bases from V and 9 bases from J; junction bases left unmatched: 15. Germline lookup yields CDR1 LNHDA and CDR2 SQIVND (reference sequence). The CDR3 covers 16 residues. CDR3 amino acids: CASSPVGTSPTGEQFF. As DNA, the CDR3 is TGTGCCAGTAGCCCAGTAGGGACTAGCCCTACGGGTGAGCAGTTCTTC.

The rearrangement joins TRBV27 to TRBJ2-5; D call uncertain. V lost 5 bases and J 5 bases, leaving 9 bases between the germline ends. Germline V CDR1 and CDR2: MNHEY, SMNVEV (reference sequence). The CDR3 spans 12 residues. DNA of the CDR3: TGTGCCAGCAGTCCGCCCGGGGAGACCCAGTACTTC. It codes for CASSPPGETQYF.

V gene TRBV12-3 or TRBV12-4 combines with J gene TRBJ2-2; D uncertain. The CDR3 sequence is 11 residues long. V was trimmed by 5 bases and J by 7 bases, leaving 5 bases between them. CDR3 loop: CASSRSGELFF. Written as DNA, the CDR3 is TGTGCCAGCAGTCGTAGCGGGGAGCTGTTTTTT.

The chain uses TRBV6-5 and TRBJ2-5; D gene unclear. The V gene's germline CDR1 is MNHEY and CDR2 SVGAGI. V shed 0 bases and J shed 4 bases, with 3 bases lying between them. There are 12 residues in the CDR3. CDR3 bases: TGTGCCAGCAGTTACTCGGGAGAGACCCAGTACTTC. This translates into CASSYSGETQYF.

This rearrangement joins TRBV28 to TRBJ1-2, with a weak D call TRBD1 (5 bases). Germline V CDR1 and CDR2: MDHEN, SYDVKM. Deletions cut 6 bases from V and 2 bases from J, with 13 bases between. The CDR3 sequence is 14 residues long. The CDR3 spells CASRSGWGNYGYTF. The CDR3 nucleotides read TGTGCCAGCAGATCCGGGTGGGGGAACTATGGCTACACCTTC.

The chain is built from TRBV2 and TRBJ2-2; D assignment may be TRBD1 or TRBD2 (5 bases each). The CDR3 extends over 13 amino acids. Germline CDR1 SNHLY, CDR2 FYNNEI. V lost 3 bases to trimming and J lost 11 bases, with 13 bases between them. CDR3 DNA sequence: TGTGCCAGCAGTGACCCCCGGGGCAGCGAGCTGTTTTTT. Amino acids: CASSDPRGSELFF. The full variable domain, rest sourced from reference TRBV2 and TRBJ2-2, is EPEVTQTPSHQVTQMGQEVILRCVPISNHLYFYWYRQILGQKVEFLVSFYNNEISEKSEIFDDQFSVERPDGSNFTLKIRSTKLEDSAMYFCASSDPRGSELFFGEGSRLTVL.

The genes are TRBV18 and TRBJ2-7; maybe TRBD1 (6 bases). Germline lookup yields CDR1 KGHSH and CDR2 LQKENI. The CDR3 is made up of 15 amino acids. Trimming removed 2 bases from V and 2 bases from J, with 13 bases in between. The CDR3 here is CASSPVYGQPYEQYF. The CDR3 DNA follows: TGTGCCAGCTCACCAGTCTACGGACAGCCCTACGAGCAGTACTTC.

CDR3 loop: CASSWRGQGHGYTF. The CDR3 DNA reads TGTGCCAGCAGTTGGCGGGGACAGGGGCATGGCTACACCTTC. The J gene is TRBJ1-2, the V gene TRBV25-1; 10 bases align to TRBD1. The CDR3 covers 14 residues. Germline V gene sequence: CDR1 MGHDK, CDR2 SYGVNS. J lost 6 bases, V lost 5 bases, and 6 bases had no gene match.

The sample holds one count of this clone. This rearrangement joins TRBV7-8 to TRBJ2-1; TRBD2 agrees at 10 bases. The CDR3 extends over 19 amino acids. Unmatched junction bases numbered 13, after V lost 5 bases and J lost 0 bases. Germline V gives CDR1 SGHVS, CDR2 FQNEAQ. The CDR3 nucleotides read TGTGCCAGCAGCCCCCGGTTAGCGGGAGGACAGAGCTCCTACAATGAGCAGTTCTTC. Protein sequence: CASSPRLAGGQSSYNEQFF.

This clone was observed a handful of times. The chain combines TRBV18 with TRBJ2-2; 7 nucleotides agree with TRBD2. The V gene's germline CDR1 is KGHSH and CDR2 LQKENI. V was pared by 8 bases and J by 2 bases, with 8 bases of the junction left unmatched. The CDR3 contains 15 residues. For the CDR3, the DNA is TGTGCCAGCCGAAAAAGCGGGATCAACACCGGGGAGCTGTTTTTT. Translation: CASRKSGINTGELFF.

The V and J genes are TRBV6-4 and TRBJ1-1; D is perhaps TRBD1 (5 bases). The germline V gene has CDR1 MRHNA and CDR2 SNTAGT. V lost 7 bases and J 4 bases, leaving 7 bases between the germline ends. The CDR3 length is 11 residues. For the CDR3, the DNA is TGTGCCAGCAAAGGGACCACTGAAGCTTTCTTT. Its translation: CASKGTTEAFF.

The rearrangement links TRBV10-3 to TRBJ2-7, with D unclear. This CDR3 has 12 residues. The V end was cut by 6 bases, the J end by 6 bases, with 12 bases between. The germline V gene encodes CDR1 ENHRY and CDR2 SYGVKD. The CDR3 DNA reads TGTGCCATCAGATCCGGCGATTCCGAGCAGTACTTC. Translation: CAIRSGDSEQYF.